This note documents a single T cell receptor beta chain sequence. Its antigen is not known. The sample comes from a study of vaccination effects on CD4 cells after COVID-19. Findings of the study overall: Clones of infection and vaccine origin contracted markedly late after vaccination.

With V trimmed by 5 bases and J by 1 base, 7 bases remained unmatched. Germline assignment: CDR1 MDHEN and CDR2 SYDVKM. The CDR3 loop spans 15 amino acids. Antigen-specific CD4+ T cells were first expanded with viral peptide pools by the ViraFEST assay and only then sequenced. Following an approximately eleven-day culture, CD4+ T cells were purified. All vaccine recipients tested negative for nucleocapsid antibodies and had never contracted SARS-CoV-2 infection. The protocol was immunoSEQ multiplex PCR, while the TCRdb copy is restricted to in-frame clones and leaves out a portion. The sample lists tens of thousands of clones, 60% to 80% occurring once.

The sequenced sample was CD4+ T cells from PBMCs cultured with HCoV-NL63 spike peptides, obtained before COVID-19 vaccination. This receptor was identified in a human donor who received a COVID-19 vaccine. The chain carries TRBV28 and TRBJ1-1; 7 bases line up with TRBD1. CDR3 protein: CASSPHPGGNTEAFF. CDR3 DNA sequence: TGTGCCAGCAGTCCACACCCAGGGGGGAACACTGAAGCTTTCTTT.